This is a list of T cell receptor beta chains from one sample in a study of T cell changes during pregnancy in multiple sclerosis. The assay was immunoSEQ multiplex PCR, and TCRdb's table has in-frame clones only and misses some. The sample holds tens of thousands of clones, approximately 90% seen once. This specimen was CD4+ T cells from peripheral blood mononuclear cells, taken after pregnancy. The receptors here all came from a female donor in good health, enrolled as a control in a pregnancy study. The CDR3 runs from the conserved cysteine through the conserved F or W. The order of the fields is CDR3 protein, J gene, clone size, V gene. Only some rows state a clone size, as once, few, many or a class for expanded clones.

CDR3: CASSPGLHVSGYSYEQYF
J: TRBJ2-7
size: NA
V: TRBV7-8

CDR3: CASRHLAGIPKNIQYF
J: TRBJ2-4
size: NA
V: TRBV2

CDR3: CASKEQGLANQPQHF
J: TRBJ1-5
size: NA
V: TRBV2

CDR3: CASSMDYYEQYF
J: TRBJ2-7
size: NA
V: TRBV5-4

CDR3: CASNKLAESSYNEQFF
J: TRBJ2-1
size: NA
V: TRBV5-6

CDR3: CASSIVGTGQTQYF
J: TRBJ2-5
size: NA
V: TRBV19

CDR3: CASRGTLQNIQYF
J: TRBJ2-4
size: NA
V: TRBV28

CDR3: CSVHVGGDTGELFF
J: TRBJ2-2
size: NA
V: TRBV29-1

CDR3: CASSLGTPGVQQFF
J: TRBJ2-1
size: NA
V: TRBV5-5

CDR3: CASSSDSSGRAYEQYF
J: TRBJ2-7
size: NA
V: TRBV6-5

CDR3: CASSTGTSAYEQYF
J: TRBJ2-7
size: once
V: TRBV7-2

CDR3: CASASGSTNEKLFF
J: TRBJ1-4
size: NA
V: TRBV11-2

CDR3: CASSIILRQGLNGQYF
J: TRBJ2-7
size: once
V: TRBV28

CDR3: CASSLGFGTSYNEQFF
J: TRBJ2-1
size: NA
V: TRBV11-2

CDR3: CASSLGGTGGGETQYF
J: TRBJ2-5
size: NA
V: TRBV5-1

CDR3: CASSPLQGANEKLFF
J: TRBJ1-4
size: NA
V: TRBV18

CDR3: CATRKTGVKQETQYF
J: TRBJ2-5
size: once
V: TRBV15

CDR3: CASSPYREEPQHF
J: TRBJ1-5
size: NA
V: TRBV18

CDR3: CASSSTSGGSYEQYF
J: TRBJ2-7
size: NA
V: TRBV6-5

CDR3: CASSDPEARQPQHF
J: TRBJ1-5
size: NA
V: TRBV28

CDR3: CASSMGRGSGETQYF
J: TRBJ2-5
size: NA
V: TRBV19

CDR3: CASSTGQALWEAFF
J: TRBJ1-1
size: NA
V: TRBV19

CDR3: CASSLALAGGTDTQYF
J: TRBJ2-3
size: NA
V: TRBV7-2

CDR3: CASSFDRQHYGYTF
J: TRBJ1-2
size: NA
V: TRBV7-2

CDR3: CASSLVAAVAGTDTQYF
J: TRBJ2-3
size: NA
V: TRBV5-1

CDR3: CASRPRAGGETQYF
J: TRBJ2-5
size: NA
V: TRBV6-6

CDR3: CASRSGYGYTF
J: TRBJ1-2
size: NA
V: TRBV30

CDR3: CSAVAWTGGNEQYF
J: TRBJ2-7
size: NA
V: TRBV29-1

CDR3: CASTPTRTGTGYSPLHF
J: TRBJ1-6
size: NA
V: TRBV19

CDR3: CASSKQGAYGYTF
J: TRBJ1-2
size: few
V: TRBV28

CDR3: CSVERWTGVGEQYF
J: TRBJ2-7
size: NA
V: TRBV29-1

CDR3: CASRPGLAVYNEQFF
J: TRBJ2-1
size: NA
V: TRBV19

CDR3: CASSLMGGTGKREQFF
J: TRBJ2-1
size: NA
V: TRBV7-3

CDR3: CASSSRSSRDEQYF
J: TRBJ2-7
size: NA
V: TRBV5-4

CDR3: CASSQDWRGRDEKLFF
J: TRBJ1-4
size: NA
V: TRBV4-2

CDR3: CASSPHGGNTIYF
J: TRBJ1-3
size: NA
V: TRBV9

CDR3: CASSMDRVTYNSPLHF
J: TRBJ1-6
size: NA
V: TRBV2

CDR3: CASSIRDREAFF
J: TRBJ1-1
size: NA
V: TRBV19

CDR3: CASMVPGKTKAGELFF
J: TRBJ2-2
size: NA
V: TRBV19